One and the same sample provided the 22 T cell receptor beta chains below, sequenced in a study of blood T cell repertoires in COVID-19 (dated by TCRdb to about 2020). The library was generated by the immunoSEQ multiplex PCR assay. TCRdb retrieved this table from immuneACCESS and kept in-frame rearrangements only. Not all clones are present; in checked studies, unresolved V genes account for under half, and no reason is known for the remainder. The sample yields 80,000 to 130,000 clones; approximately 89% were counted once. The ten top clones hold 0.85% to 1% of the sample. The sample consisted of peripheral blood. The receptors stem from a man in his 60s with acute or convalescent COVID-19.

The sample holds a few counts of this clone. This chain links TRBV6-5 with TRBJ1-1; possibly TRBD1 for D (5 bases). Deletions cut 3 bases from V and 0 bases from J, with 14 bases between. Germline CDR1 MNHEY, CDR2 SVGAGI. CDR3 length equals 16 residues. The CDR3, as DNA: TGTGCCAGCAGTTATGCGACAGCTTTCATGAACACTGAAGCTTTCTTT. As protein: CASSYATAFMNTEAFF.

The chain couples TRBV6-5 to TRBJ1-2; the D is unclear. V lost 5 bases, J lost 8 bases, and 9 bases lay in between. Germline lookup yields CDR1 MNHEY and CDR2 SVGAGI. This CDR3 has 11 residues. The CDR3 DNA reads TGTGCCAGCAGTAATACTTTGGGCTACACCTTC. Amino acids: CASSNTLGYTF.

This clone has only one observation. Germline is not matched at one junction end, which may reflect a read error. The gene calls are TRBV2 and TRBJ2-2; the D is unclear. There are 12 residues in the CDR3. Germline CDR1 SNHLY, CDR2 FYNNEI. CDR3 amino acids: CASTEQIGELFF. The CDR3 DNA is TGTGCCAGCACTGAACAGATCGGGGAGCTGTTTTTT.

This clone showed up just once. The chain couples TRBV7-2 to TRBJ2-2; 7 bases match TRBD2. Germline V CDR1 and CDR2: SGHTA, FQGNSA. The CDR3 spans 16 residues. With V trimmed by 0 bases and J by 7 bases, 8 bases remained unmatched. CDR3 sequence (DNA): TGTGCCAGCAGCTTAGCCCTTCGACTAGCTAGCGGGGAGCTGTTTTTT. It yields the protein CASSLALRLASGELFF.

The V and J genes are TRBV30 and TRBJ1-1, with 7 bases lining up with TRBD1. The V gene end was trimmed by 4 bases and the J gene end by 1 base; junction bases not matched to a gene: 6. This CDR3 comprises 14 residues. CDR1 GTSNPN and CDR2 SVGIG come from the germline V gene (reference sequence). CDR3 protein: CAWNTGDPNTEAFF. The CDR3 DNA is TGTGCCTGGAATACAGGGGACCCGAACACTGAAGCTTTCTTT.

This clone was recorded only once. The genes are TRBV12-5 and TRBJ1-1; possible D gene TRBD1, 5 bases. The germline V and J ends were trimmed by 0 bases and 4 bases, with 9 bases remaining between them. CDR3 length equals 14 residues. Germline V gene lookup returns CDR1 LGHNT and CDR2 FRNRAP. The CDR3 nucleotides are TGTGCTAGTGGTTTGGTACAGGCTTCCACTGAAGCTTTCTTT. This codes for CASGLVQASTEAFF.

The V gene is TRBV27, the J gene TRBJ2-3; D ambiguous. Germline V CDR1 and CDR2: MNHEY, SMNVEV (reference sequence). The CDR3 has 15 residues. The ends were cut back, 1 base at V and 1 base at J, with 9 bases in the middle. Here the CDR3 reads CASSLLLRGTDTQYF. The CDR3 coding sequence is TGTGCCAGCAGTTTATTGTTACGGGGCACAGATACGCAGTATTTT.

The genes are TRBV13 and TRBJ2-1, with 11 bases that match TRBD2. The J segment lost 7 bases and the V segment lost 5 bases, leaving 7 bases of the junction unmatched. Looked up from germline, CDR1 is PRHDT and CDR2 is FYEKMQ (reference sequence). CDR3 length equals 15 residues. CDR3 coding DNA: TGTGCCAGCAGCGTTAGCGGGAGGGCCGGGAATGAGCAGTTCTTC. Translation gives CASSVSGRAGNEQFF.

The chain links TRBV9 to TRBJ1-3, with 8 bases that match TRBD1. CDR3 length: 18 residues. Losses at the gene ends were 4 bases for V and 3 bases for J; bases not matched to a gene: 15. From germline, CDR1 is SGDLS and CDR2 YYNGEE. CDR3 protein: CASSFSPSDRGGGNTIYF. The CDR3, as DNA: TGTGCCAGCAGCTTCAGTCCATCCGACAGGGGCGGTGGAAACACCATATATTTT.

V usage is TRBV19 and J usage is TRBJ1-6; no reliable D call. The CDR3 length is 15 residues. Germline lookup yields CDR1 LNHDA and CDR2 SQIVND (reference sequence). V lost 0 bases and J lost 7, with 10 bases in between. The CDR3 here is CASSIENTLNSPLHF. The CDR3 nucleotides are TGTGCCAGTAGTATAGAGAACACCCTGAATTCACCCCTCCACTTT.

The J gene is TRBJ2-3, the V gene TRBV5-8; D is unresolved. This CDR3 comprises 16 residues. CDR1 and CDR2 from the germline V gene are SGHTS and YDEGEE. With 3 bases removed from V and 2 bases from J, the gap between germline ends came to 16 bases. CDR3 nucleotides: TGTGCCAGCAGCTCGGCGAGGATTTACTACACAGATACGCAGTATTTT. Translation gives CASSSARIYYTDTQYF.

The rearrangement links TRBV7-2 to TRBJ1-1, with unresolved D. Germline lookup yields CDR1 SGHTA and CDR2 FQGNSA. The CDR3 is 14 residues long. Deletions cut 4 bases from V and 0 bases from J, with 9 bases between. CDR3: CASSSVNMNTEAFF. The CDR3 nucleotides read TGTGCCAGCAGCTCCGTAAATATGAACACTGAAGCTTTCTTT.

This clone has a single count. The rearrangement uses TRBV19 and TRBJ1-5; D may be TRBD1 (6 bases). The V end lost 5 bases, the J end lost 7 bases, and 12 bases lay between the germline ends. Germline assignment: CDR1 LNHDA and CDR2 SQIVND (reference sequence). CDR3 size: 13 residues. CDR3 sequence reads: CASSQGRRQPQHF. As DNA, the CDR3 is TGTGCCAGTAGTCAGGGGCGCAGGCAGCCCCAGCATTTT.

V gene TRBV27 combines with J gene TRBJ2-3; TRBD2 might be the D (5 bases). CDR1 is MNHEY and CDR2 is SMNVEV in the germline V gene (reference sequence). The CDR3 consists of 14 residues. The germline V and J ends were trimmed by 3 bases and 1 base, with 8 bases remaining between them. The CDR3, as DNA: TGTGCCAGCAGTTTTTGGGGAGGCACAGATACGCAGTATTTT. It is translated as CASSFWGGTDTQYF.

This clone was detected a few times. The CDR3: CASSPSTGGGSDTQYF. CDR3 in DNA: TGTGCCAGCAGCCCCTCGACAGGGGGCGGGTCAGATACGCAGTATTTT. V gene TRBV7-3 combines with J gene TRBJ2-3, with 10 bases aligning to TRBD1. Losses at the gene ends were 5 bases for V and 4 bases for J; bases not matched to a gene: 9. Looked up from germline, CDR1 is SGHTA and CDR2 is FQGTGA. The CDR3 loop spans 16 amino acids.

A few counts support this clone. The chain carries TRBV6-5 and TRBJ2-6; D unclear. Germline CDR1 and CDR2: MNHEY and SVGAGI. The CDR3 is 16 amino acids. Trimming stripped 2 bases from V and 0 bases from J, with 8 bases between. In DNA form, the CDR3 reads TGTGCCAGCAGTTACAACCTAGGCTCTGGGGCCAACGTCCTGACTTTC. Its protein is CASSYNLGSGANVLTF.

The V call is TRBV5-1, the J call TRBJ2-7; the match to TRBD2 covers 10 bases. The CDR3 sequence is 15 residues long. Germline lookup yields CDR1 SGHRS and CDR2 YFSETQ. V lost 0 bases to trimming and J lost 12 bases; unmatched junction nucleotides: 12. This CDR3 reads CASSLAGASGSRTYF. CDR3 DNA sequence: TGCGCCAGCAGCTTGGCCGGGGCTAGCGGGAGTCGGACGTACTTC.

The chain employs TRBV11-2 and TRBJ2-1; TRBD2 is a possible D gene (5 bases). From germline, CDR1 is SGHAT and CDR2 FQNNGV. Trimming took off 4 bases at V and 0 bases at J, with 16 bases between the two ends. The CDR3 has 17 residues. The CDR3 here is CASSWAAERFSYNEQFF. The DNA for the CDR3 is TGTGCCAGCAGCTGGGCCGCCGAGCGGTTCTCCTACAATGAGCAGTTCTTC.

J is TRBJ1-5 and V is TRBV18; 10 positions agree with TRBD1. This CDR3 is 16 amino acids long. Germline V gives CDR1 KGHSH, CDR2 LQKENI. V lost 3 bases to trimming and J lost 11 bases; unmatched junction nucleotides: 13. The CDR3 DNA is TGTGCCAGCTCACCCCCGGGACAGGGGCCGGTTGGGACCCAGCATTTT. It encodes CASSPPGQGPVGTQHF.

The rearrangement joins TRBV3-1 (or the pseudogene TRBV3-2) to TRBJ1-4, with TRBD1 identical over 8 bases. V lost 5 bases and J lost 5; bases outside the gene matches: 4. This CDR3 has 14 amino acids. Germline CDR1 reads LGHDT; CDR2 reads YNNKEL (reference sequence). The CDR3 DNA follows: TGTGCCAGCAGCGACAGGGGATGGAATGAAAAACTGTTTTTT. It specifies CASSDRGWNEKLFF.

The CDR3 nucleotides read TGTGCCAGCAGCAAGGCCGGAGACAGGGGAAAGGACCTCACTGAAGCTTTCTTT. It yields the protein CASSKAGDRGKDLTEAFF. The chain employs TRBV14 and TRBJ1-1, with TRBD1 identical over 8 bases. Germline CDR1 SGHDN, CDR2 FVKESK. Unmatched junction bases numbered 18, after V lost 5 bases and J lost 4 bases. The CDR3 runs to 18 residues.

This chain uses TRBV27 with TRBJ1-2; D unclear. Germline CDR1 MNHEY, CDR2 SMNVEV (reference sequence). CDR3 length: 14 residues. The V end was cut by 3 bases, the J end by 2 bases, with 10 bases between. Here the CDR3 DNA reads TGTGCCAGCAGTTTCCGGCAGGCGAACTATGGCTACACCTTC. Its protein is CASSFRQANYGYTF.